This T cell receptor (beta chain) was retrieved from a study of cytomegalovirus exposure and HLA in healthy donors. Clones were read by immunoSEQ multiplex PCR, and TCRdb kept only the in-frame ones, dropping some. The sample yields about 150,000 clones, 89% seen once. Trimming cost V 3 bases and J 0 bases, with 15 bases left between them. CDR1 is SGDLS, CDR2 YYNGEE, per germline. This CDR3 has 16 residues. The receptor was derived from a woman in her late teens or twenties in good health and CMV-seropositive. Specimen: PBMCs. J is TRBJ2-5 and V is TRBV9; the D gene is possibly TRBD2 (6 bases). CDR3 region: CASSGHGTLNQETQYF. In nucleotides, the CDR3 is TGTGCCAGCAGCGGCCACGGGACTCTGAACCAAGAGACCCAGTACTTC.